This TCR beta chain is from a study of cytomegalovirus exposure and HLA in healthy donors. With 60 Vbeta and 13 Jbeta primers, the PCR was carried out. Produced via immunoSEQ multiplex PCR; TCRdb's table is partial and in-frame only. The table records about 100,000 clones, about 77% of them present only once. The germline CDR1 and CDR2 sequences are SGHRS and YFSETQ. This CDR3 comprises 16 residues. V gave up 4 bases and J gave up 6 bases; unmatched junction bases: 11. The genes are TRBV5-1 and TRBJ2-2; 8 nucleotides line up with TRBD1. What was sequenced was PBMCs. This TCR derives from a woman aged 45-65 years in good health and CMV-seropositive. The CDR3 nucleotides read TGCGCCAGCAGCCCGGCTGGGACAGGTAACGCCGGGGAGCTGTTTTTT. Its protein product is CASSPAGTGNAGELFF. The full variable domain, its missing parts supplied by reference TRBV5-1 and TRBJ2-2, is KAGVTQTPRYLIKTRGQQVTLSCSPISGHRSVSWYQQTPGQGLQFLFEYFSETQRNKGNFPGRFSGRQFSNSRSEMNVSTLELGDSALYLCASSPAGTGNAGELFFGEGSRLTVL.